The clone carrying this TCR beta chain was found many times. Its specificity is not known. RNA was extracted from bulk tissue without any cell sorting. This non-tumor lung sample came from over 3 cm beyond the tumor edge. Newly diagnosed lung cancer patients had thoracic surgery in China, August–late 2014, without prior chemotherapy. A modified ARM-PCR protocol with three rounds of nested PCR amplified TCRbeta. MiXCR was run by TCRdb on the multiplex PCR reads, yielding one entry per CDR3 protein. The sample lists 85,000 to 130,000 distinct CDR3 sequences, approximately 65% occurring once. The record originates from a study of tumor and adjacent non-tumor tissue in lung cancer. Study-level information: The cohort had about 12 adenocarcinoma, a couple of squamous cell and 1 small cell patients. Study-wide results and limits: Tumor repertoires had a smaller top 100 clone share than normal lung. TCR diversity was significantly greater in tumor than normal lung tissue.

Trimming cost V 6 bases and J 0 bases, with 12 bases left between them. The V gene's germline CDR1 is SGHDT and CDR2 YYEEEE. CDR3 length equals 14 residues. The sequence derives from a man younger than 45 with non-small cell lung cancer. This rearrangement joins TRBV5-6 to TRBJ1-1; D may be TRBD1 (6 bases). The specimen sequenced was distant non-tumor lung tissue. The CDR3 region has the DNA TGTGCCAGCACCCGGACAGCCATGAACACTGAAGCTTTCTTT. This sequence encodes CASTRTAMNTEAFF.